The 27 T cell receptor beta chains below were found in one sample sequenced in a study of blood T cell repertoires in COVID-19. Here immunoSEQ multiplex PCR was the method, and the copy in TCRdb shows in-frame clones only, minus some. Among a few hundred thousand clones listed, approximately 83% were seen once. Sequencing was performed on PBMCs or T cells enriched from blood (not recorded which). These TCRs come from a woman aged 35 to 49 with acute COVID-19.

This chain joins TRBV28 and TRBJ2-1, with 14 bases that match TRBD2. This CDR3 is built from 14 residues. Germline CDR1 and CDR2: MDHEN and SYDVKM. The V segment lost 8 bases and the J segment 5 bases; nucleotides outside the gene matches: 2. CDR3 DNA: TGTGCCAGCCAGGGACTAGCGGGGGACAATGAGCAGTTCTTC. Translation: CASQGLAGDNEQFF.

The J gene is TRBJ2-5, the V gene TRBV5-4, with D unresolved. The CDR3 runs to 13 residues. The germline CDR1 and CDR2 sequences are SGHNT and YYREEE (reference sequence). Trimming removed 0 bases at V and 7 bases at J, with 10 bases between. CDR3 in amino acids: CASSLDHTGTQYF. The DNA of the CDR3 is TGTGCCAGCAGCTTGGACCACACGGGGACCCAGTACTTC.

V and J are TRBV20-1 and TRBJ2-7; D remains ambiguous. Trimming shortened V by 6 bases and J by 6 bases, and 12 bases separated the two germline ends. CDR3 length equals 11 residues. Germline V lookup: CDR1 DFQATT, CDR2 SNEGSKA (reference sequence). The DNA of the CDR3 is TGCAGTGCCCTAGATTTCCCCGAGCAGTACTTC. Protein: CSALDFPEQYF.

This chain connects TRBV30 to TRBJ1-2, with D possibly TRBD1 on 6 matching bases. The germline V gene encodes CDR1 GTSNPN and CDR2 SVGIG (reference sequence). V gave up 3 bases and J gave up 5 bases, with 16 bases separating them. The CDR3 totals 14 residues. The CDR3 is CAWREQGRGYGYTF. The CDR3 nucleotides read TGTGCCTGGAGGGAACAGGGCCGCGGGTATGGCTACACCTTC. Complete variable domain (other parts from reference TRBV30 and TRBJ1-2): SQTIHQWPATLVQPVGSPLSLECTVEGTSNPNLYWYRQAAGRGLQLLFYSVGIGQISSEVPQNLSASRPQDRQFILSSKKLLLSDSGFYLCAWREQGRGYGYTFGSGTRLTVV.

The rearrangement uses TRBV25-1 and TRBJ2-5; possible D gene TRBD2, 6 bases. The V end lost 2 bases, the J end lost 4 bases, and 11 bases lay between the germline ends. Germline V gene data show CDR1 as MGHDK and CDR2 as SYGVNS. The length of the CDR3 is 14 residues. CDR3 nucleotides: TGTGCCAGCAGTGAAAACCACGGGGGAGAGACCCAGTACTTC. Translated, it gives CASSENHGGETQYF.

The CDR3 DNA follows: TGCAGCGTTCCCGTCGGGGGACTAGGCACAGATACGCAGTATTTT. Translated: CSVPVGGLGTDTQYF. V gene TRBV29-1 combines with J gene TRBJ2-3, with 8 bases lining up with TRBD2. V trimming: 5 bases; J trimming: 1 base; junction bases outside the gene matches: 8. Germline assignment: CDR1 SQVTM and CDR2 ANQGSEA. This CDR3 region has 15 residues.

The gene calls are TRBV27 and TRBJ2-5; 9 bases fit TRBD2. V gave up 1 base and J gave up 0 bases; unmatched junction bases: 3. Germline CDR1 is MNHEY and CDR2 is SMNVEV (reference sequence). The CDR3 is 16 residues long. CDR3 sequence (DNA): TGTGCCAGCAGTTTATACGGACTAGCGTACCAAGAGACCCAGTACTTC. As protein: CASSLYGLAYQETQYF.

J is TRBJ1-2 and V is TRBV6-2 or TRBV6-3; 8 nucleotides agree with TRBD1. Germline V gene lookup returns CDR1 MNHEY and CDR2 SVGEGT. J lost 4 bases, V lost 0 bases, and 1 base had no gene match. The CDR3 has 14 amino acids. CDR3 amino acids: CASSYSGQAYGYTF. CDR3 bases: TGTGCCAGCAGTTACTCGGGACAGGCCTATGGCTACACCTTC.

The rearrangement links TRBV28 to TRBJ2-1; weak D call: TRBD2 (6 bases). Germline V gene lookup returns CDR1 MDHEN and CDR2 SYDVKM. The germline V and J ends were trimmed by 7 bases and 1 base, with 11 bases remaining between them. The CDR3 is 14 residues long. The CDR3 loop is CASKGTGSYNEQFF. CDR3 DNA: TGTGCCAGCAAAGGGACTGGTTCCTACAATGAGCAGTTCTTC. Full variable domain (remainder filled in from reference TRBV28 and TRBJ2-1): DVKVTQSSRYLVKRTGEKVFLECVQDMDHENMFWYRQDPGLGLRLIYFSYDVKMKEKGDIPEGYSVSREKKERFSLILESASTNQTSMYLCASKGTGSYNEQFFGPGTRLTVL.

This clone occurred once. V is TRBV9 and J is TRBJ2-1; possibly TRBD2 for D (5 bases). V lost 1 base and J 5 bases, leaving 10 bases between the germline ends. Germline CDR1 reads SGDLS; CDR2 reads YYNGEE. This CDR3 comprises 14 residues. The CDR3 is CASSVSSGDNEQFF. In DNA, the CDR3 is TGTGCCAGCAGCGTAAGCAGCGGAGACAATGAGCAGTTCTTC. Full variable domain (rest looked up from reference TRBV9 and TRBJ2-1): DSGVTQTPKHLITATGQRVTLRCSPRSGDLSVYWYQQSLDQGLQFLIQYYNGEERAKGNILERFSAQQFPDLHSELNLSSLELGDSALYFCASSVSSGDNEQFFGPGTRLTVL.

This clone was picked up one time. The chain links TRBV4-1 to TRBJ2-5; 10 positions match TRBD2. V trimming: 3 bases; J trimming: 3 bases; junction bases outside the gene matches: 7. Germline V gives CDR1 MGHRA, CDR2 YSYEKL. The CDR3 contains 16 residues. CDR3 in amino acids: CASSHGVAGGEETQYF. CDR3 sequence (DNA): TGCGCCAGCAGCCATGGGGTAGCGGGAGGAGAAGAGACCCAGTACTTC.

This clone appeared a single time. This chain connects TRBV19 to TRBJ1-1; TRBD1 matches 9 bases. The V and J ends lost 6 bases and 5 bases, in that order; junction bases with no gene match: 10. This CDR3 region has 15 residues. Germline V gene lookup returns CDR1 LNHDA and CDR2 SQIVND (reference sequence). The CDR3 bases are TGTGCCAGTAGAGCAGCGGACAGGGGAGGGACTGAAGCTTTCTTT. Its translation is CASRAADRGGTEAFF.

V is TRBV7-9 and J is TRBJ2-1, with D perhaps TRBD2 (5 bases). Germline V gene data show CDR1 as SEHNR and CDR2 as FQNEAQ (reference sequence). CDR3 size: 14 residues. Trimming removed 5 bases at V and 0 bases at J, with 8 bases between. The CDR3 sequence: CASSLSVSYNEQFF. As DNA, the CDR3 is TGTGCCAGCAGCCTTAGCGTCTCCTACAATGAGCAGTTCTTC.

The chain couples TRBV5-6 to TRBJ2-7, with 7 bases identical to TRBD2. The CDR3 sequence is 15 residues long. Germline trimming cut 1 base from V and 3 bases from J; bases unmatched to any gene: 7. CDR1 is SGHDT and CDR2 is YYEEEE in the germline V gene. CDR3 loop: CASSLSGEGFYEQYF. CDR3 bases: TGTGCCAGCAGCTTGTCGGGGGAGGGATTCTACGAGCAGTACTTC.

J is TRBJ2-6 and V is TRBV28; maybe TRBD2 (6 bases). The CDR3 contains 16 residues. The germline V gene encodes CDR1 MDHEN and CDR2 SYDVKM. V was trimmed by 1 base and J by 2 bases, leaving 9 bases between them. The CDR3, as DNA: TGTGCCAGCAGTTTATCTCCGGGGGCTGGGGCCAACGTCCTGACTTTC. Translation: CASSLSPGAGANVLTF.

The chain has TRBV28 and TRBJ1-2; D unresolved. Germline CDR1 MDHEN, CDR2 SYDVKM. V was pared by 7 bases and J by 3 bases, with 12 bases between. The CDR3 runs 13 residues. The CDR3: CASTLRKHYGYTF. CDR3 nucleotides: TGTGCCAGCACCCTAAGAAAGCACTATGGCTACACCTTC.

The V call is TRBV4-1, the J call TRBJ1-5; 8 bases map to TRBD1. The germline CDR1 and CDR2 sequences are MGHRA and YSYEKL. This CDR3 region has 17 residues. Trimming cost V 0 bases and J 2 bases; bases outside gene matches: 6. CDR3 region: CASSQELQTGGNQPQHF. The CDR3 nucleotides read TGCGCCAGCAGCCAAGAACTGCAGACAGGGGGCAATCAGCCCCAGCATTTT.

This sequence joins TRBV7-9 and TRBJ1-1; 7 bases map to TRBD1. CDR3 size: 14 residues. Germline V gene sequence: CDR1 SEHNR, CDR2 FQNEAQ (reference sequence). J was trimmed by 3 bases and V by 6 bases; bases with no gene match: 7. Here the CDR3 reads CASRTTGRDTEAFF. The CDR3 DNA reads TGTGCCAGCAGGACGACAGGGCGCGACACTGAAGCTTTCTTT.

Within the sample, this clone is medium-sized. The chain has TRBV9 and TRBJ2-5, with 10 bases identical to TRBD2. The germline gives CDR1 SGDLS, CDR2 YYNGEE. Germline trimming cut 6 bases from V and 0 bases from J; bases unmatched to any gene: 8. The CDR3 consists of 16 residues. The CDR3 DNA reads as TGTGCCAGCATGGTTGGTAGCGGGAGGTACCAAGAGACCCAGTACTTC. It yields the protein CASMVGSGRYQETQYF. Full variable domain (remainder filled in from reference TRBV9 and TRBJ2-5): DSGVTQTPKHLITATGQRVTLRCSPRSGDLSVYWYQQSLDQGLQFLIQYYNGEERAKGNILERFSAQQFPDLHSELNLSSLELGDSALYFCASMVGSGRYQETQYFGPGTRLLVL.

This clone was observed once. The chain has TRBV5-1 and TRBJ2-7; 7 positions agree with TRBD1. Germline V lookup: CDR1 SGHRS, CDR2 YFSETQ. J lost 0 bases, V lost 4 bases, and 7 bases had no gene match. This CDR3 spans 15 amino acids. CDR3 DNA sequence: TGCGCCAGCAGCAACATCCGGGACAGCTCCTACGAGCAGTACTTC. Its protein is CASSNIRDSSYEQYF.

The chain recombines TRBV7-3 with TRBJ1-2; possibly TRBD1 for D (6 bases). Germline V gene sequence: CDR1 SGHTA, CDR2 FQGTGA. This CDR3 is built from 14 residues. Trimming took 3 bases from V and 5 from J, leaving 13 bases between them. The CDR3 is CASSLGAGQYGYTF. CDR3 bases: TGTGCCAGCAGCTTGGGGGCAGGCCAGTATGGCTACACCTTC. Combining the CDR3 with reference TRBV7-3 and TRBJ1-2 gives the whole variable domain GAGVSQTPSNKVTEKGKYVELRCDPISGHTALYWYRQSLGQGPEFLIYFQGTGAADDSGLPNDRFFAVRPEGSVSTLKIQRTERGDSAVYLCASSLGAGQYGYTFGSGTRLTVV.

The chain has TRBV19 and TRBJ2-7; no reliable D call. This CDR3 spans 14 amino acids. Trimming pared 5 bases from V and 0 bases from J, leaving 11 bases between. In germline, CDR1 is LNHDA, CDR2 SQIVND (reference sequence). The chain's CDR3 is CASSVGESSYEQYF. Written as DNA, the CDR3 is TGTGCCAGTAGTGTCGGTGAGAGCTCCTACGAGCAGTACTTC. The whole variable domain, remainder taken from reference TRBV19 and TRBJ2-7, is DGGITQSPKYLFRKEGQNVTLSCEQNLNHDAMYWYRQDPGQGLRLIYYSQIVNDFQKGDIAEGYSVSREKKESFPLTVTSAQKNPTAFYLCASSVGESSYEQYFGPGTRLTVT.

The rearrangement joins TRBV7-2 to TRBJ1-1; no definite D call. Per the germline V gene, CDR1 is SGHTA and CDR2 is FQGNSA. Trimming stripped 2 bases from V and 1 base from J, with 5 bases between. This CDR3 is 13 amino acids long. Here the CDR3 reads CASSLSQNTEAFF. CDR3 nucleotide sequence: TGTGCCAGCAGCTTAAGCCAGAACACTGAAGCTTTCTTT.

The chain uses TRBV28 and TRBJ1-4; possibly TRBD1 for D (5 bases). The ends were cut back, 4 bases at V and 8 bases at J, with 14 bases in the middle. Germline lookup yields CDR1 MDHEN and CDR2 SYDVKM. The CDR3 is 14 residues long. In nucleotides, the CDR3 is TGTGCCAGCAGTTACCAAACTCGGGGGGAAAAACTGTTTTTT. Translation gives CASSYQTRGEKLFF.

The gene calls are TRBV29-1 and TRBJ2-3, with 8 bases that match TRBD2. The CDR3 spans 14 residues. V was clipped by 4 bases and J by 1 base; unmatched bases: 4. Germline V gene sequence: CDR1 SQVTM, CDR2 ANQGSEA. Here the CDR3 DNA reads TGCAGCGTTGCGGGAGCGGGAGGCACAGATACGCAGTATTTT. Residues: CSVAGAGGTDTQYF.

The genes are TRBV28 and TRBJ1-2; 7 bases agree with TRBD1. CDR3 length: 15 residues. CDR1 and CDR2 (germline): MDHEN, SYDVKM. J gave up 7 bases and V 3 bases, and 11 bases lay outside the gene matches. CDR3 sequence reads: CASSLSWREGAGYTF. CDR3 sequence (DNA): TGTGCCAGCAGTTTGTCCTGGAGAGAGGGGGCTGGCTACACCTTC.

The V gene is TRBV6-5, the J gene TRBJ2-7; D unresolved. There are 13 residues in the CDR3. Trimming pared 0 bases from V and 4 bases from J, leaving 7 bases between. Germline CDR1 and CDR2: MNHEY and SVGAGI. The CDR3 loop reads CASSYSRQYEQYF. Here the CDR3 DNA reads TGTGCCAGCAGTTACTCGAGGCAGTACGAGCAGTACTTC.